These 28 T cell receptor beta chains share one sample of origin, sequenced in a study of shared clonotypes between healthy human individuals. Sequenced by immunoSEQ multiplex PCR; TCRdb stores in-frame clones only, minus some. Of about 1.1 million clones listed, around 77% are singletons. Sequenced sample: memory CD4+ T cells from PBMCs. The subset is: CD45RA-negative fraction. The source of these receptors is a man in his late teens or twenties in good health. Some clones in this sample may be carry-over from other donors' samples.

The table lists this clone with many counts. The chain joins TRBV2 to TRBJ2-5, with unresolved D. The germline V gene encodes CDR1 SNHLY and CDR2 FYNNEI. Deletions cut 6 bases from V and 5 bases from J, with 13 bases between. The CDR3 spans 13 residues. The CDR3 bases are TGTGCCAGCAGCTACGACCAGACGGAGACCCAGTACTTC. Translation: CASSYDQTETQYF.

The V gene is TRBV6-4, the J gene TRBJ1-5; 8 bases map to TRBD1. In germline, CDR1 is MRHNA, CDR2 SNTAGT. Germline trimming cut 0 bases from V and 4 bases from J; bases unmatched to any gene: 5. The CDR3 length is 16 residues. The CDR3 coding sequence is TGTGCCAGCAGTGACTCAAAGGACAGGGCAAATCAGCCCCAGCATTTT. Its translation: CASSDSKDRANQPQHF.

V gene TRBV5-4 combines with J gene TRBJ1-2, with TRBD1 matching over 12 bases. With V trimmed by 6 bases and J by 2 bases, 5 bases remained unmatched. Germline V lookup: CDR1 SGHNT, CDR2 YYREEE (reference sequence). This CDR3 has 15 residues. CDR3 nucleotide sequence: TGTGCCAGCACACCCGGGACAGGGGGCAACTATGGCTACACCTTC. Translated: CASTPGTGGNYGYTF.

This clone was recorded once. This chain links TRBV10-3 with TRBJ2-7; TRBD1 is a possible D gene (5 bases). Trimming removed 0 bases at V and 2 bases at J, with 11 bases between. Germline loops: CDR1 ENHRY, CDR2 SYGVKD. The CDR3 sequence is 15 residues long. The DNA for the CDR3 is TGTGCCATCAGTGAGTCAAAGGGGCGGACCTACGAGCAGTACTTC. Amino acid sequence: CAISESKGRTYEQYF.

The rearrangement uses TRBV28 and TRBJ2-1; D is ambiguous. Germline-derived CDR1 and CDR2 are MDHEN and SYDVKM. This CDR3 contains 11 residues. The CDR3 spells CVTRSYNEQFF. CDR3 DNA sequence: TGTGTCACCCGGTCGTACAATGAGCAGTTCTTC.

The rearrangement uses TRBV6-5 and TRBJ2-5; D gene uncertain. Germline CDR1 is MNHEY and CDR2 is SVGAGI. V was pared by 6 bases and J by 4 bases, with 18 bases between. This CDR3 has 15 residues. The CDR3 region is CASRTTGGKVETQYF. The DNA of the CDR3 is TGTGCCAGCAGGACGACTGGCGGAAAGGTAGAGACCCAGTACTTC.

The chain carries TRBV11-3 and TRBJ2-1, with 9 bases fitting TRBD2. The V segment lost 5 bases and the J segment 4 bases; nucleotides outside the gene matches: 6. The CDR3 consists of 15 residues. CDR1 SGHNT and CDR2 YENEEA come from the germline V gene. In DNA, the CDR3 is TGTGCCAGCAGCCGTAGCGGGAGTAATTACAATGAGCAGTTCTTC. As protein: CASSRSGSNYNEQFF. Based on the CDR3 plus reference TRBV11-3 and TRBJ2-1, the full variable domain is EAGVVQSPRYKIIEKKQPVAFWCNPISGHNTLYWYLQNLGQGPELLIRYENEEAVDDSQLPKDRFSAERLKGVDSTLKIQPAELGDSAVYLCASSRSGSNYNEQFFGPGTRLTVL.

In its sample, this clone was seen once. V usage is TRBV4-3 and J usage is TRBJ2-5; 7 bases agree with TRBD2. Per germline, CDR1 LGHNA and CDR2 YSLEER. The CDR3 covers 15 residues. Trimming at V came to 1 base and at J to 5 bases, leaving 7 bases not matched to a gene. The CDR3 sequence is CASSQGGGIGETQYF. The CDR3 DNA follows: TGCGCCAGCAGCCAAGGGGGAGGGATAGGGGAGACCCAGTACTTC.

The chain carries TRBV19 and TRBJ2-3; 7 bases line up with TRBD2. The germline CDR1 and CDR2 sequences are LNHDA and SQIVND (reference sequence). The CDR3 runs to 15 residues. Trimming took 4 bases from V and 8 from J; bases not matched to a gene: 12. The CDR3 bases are TGTGCCAGTAGTAGGACGGGACTATTTCATGGTACGCAGTATTTT. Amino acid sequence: CASSRTGLFHGTQYF.

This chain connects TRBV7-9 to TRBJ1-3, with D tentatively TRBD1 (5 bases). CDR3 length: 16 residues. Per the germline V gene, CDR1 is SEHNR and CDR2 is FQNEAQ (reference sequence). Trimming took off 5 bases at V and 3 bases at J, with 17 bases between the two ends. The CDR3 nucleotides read TGTGCCAGCAGCCCAAGAGCGGGACCCAATGGAAACACCATATATTTT. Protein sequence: CASSPRAGPNGNTIYF.

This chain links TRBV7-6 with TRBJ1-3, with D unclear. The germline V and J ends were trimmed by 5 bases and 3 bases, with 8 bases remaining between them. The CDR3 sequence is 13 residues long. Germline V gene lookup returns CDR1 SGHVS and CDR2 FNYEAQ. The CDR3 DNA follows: TGTGCCAGCAGCCGTGGATTTGGAAACACCATATATTTT. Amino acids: CASSRGFGNTIYF. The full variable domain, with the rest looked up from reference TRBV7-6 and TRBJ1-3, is GAGVSQSPRYKVTKRGQDVALRCDPISGHVSLYWYRQALGQGPEFLTYFNYEAQQDKSGLPNDRFSAERPEGSISTLTIQRTEQRDSAMYRCASSRGFGNTIYFGEGSWLTVV.

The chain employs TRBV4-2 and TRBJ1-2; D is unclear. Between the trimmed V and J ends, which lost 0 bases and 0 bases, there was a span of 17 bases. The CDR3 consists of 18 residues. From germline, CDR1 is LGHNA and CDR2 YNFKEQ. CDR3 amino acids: CASSQDSRFAQANYGYTF. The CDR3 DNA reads TGTGCCAGCAGCCAAGATAGCAGGTTTGCTCAAGCTAACTATGGCTACACCTTC.

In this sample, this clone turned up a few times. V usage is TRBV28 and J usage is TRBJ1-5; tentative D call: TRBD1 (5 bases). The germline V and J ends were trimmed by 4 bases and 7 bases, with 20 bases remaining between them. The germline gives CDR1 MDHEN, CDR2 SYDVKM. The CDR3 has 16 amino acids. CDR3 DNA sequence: TGTGCCAGCAGTTCCAACAGGCCGGGCAGGGTACAGCCCCAGCATTTT. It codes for CASSSNRPGRVQPQHF.

The CDR3 bases are TGTGCCAGTACCGTATCGGGCAATCAGCCCCAGCATTTT. Protein: CASTVSGNQPQHF. V usage is TRBV19 and J usage is TRBJ1-5; D is undetermined. Germline V gene data show CDR1 as LNHDA and CDR2 as SQIVND (reference sequence). V lost 7 bases to trimming and J lost 2 bases, with 9 bases between them. CDR3 length: 13 amino acids.

The chain's CDR3 is CASSLFRDLQETQYF. In DNA form, the CDR3 reads TGTGCCAGCAGCTTATTCAGGGATCTTCAAGAGACCCAGTACTTC. J is TRBJ2-5 and V is TRBV11-2; D is perhaps TRBD1 (5 bases). Trimming removed 2 bases at V and 2 bases at J, with 12 bases between. CDR1 and CDR2 from the germline V gene are SGHAT and FQNNGV. The CDR3 length is 15 residues. The whole variable domain, remainder taken from reference TRBV11-2 and TRBJ2-5, is EAGVAQSPRYKIIEKRQSVAFWCNPISGHATLYWYQQILGQGPKLLIQFQNNGVVDDSQLPKDRFSAERLKGVDSTLKIQPAKLEDSAVYLCASSLFRDLQETQYFGPGTRLLVL.

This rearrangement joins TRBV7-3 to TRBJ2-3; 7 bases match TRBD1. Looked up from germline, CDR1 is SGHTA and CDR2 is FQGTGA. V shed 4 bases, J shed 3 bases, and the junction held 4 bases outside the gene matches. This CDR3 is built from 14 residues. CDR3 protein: CASSSRQGTDTQYF. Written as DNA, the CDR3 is TGTGCCAGCAGCTCTCGACAGGGTACAGATACGCAGTATTTT. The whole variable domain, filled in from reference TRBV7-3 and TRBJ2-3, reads GAGVSQTPSNKVTEKGKYVELRCDPISGHTALYWYRQSLGQGPEFLIYFQGTGAADDSGLPNDRFFAVRPEGSVSTLKIQRTERGDSAVYLCASSSRQGTDTQYFGPGTRLTVL.

This CDR3 is CASSSGTSGAYNEQFF. The CDR3 region has the DNA TGTGCCAGCAGCTCCGGGACTAGCGGAGCCTACAATGAGCAGTTCTTC. V gene TRBV11-3 combines with J gene TRBJ2-1; TRBD2 aligns across 11 bases. The CDR3 contains 16 residues. The trim removed 4 bases at V and 2 bases at J, leaving 4 bases unmatched. In germline, CDR1 is SGHNT, CDR2 YENEEA.

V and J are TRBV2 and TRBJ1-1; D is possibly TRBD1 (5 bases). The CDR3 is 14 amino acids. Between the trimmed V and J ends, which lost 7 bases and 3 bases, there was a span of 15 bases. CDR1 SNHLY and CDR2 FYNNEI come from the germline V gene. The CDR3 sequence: CASNRVRGDTEAFF. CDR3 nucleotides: TGTGCCAGCAACCGGGTTCGGGGGGACACTGAAGCTTTCTTT.

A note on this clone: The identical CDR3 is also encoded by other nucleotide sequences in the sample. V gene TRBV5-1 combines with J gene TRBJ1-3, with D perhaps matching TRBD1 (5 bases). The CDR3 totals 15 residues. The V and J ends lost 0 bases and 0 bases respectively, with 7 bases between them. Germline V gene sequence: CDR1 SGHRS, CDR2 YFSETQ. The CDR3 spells CASSLVGGSGNTIYF. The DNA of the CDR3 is TGCGCCAGCAGCTTGGTTGGGGGCTCTGGAAACACCATATATTTT.

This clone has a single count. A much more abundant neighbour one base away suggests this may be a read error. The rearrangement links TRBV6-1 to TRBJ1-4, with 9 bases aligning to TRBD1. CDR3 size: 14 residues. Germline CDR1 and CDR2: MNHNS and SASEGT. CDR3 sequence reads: CTSRATGGNEKLFF. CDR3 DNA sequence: TGTACCAGCAGGGCAACAGGGGGCAATGAAAAACTGTTTTTT.

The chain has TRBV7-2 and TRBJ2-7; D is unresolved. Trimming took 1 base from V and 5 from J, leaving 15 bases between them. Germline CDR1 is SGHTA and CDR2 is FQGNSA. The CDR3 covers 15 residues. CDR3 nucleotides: TGTGCCAGCAGCTTAGGTCCTAGGAAAAGCAACGAGCAGTACTTC. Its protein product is CASSLGPRKSNEQYF.

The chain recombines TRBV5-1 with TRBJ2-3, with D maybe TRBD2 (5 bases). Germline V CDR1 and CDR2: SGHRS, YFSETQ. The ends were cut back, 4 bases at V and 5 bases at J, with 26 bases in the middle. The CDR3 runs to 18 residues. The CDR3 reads CASSPRYMRAGGIDTQYF. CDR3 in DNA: TGCGCCAGCAGCCCCCGTTACATGAGGGCCGGTGGTATAGATACGCAGTATTTT.

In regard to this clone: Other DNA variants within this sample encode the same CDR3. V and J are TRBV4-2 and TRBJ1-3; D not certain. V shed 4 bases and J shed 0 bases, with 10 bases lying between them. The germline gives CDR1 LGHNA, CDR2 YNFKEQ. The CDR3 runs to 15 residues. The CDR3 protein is CASSREGSSGNTIYF. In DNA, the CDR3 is TGTGCCAGCAGCCGGGAGGGCAGCTCTGGAAACACCATATATTTT.

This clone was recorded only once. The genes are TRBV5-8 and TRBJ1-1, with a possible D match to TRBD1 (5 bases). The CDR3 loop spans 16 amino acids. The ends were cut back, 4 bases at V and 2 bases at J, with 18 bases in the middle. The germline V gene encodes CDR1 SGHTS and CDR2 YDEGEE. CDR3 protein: CASSRGLGVVNTEAFF. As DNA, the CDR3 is TGTGCCAGCAGCCGAGGTCTGGGGGTGGTAAACACTGAAGCTTTCTTT.

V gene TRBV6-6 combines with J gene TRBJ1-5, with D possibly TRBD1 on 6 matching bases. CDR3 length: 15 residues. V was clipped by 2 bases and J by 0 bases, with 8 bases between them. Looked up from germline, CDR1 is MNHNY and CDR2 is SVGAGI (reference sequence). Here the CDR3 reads CASSYGQNSNQPQHF. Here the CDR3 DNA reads TGTGCCAGCAGTTACGGACAGAATAGCAATCAGCCCCAGCATTTT.

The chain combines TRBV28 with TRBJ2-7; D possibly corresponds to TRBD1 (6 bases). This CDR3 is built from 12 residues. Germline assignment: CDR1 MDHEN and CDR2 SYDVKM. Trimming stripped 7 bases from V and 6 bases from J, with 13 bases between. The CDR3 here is CASKGRGPEQYF. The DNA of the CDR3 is TGTGCCAGCAAAGGCAGGGGTCCCGAGCAGTACTTC.

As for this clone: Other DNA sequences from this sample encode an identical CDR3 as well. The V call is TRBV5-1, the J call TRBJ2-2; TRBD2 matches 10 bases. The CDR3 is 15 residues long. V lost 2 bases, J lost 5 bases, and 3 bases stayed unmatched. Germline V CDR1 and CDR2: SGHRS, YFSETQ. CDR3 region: CASSLGTSATGELFF. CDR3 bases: TGCGCCAGCAGCTTAGGGACTAGCGCGACCGGGGAGCTGTTTTTT.

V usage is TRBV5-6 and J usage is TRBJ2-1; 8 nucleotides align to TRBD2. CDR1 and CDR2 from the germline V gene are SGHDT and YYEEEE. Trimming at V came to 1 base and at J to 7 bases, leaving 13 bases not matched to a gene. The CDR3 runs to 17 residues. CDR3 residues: CASSLHPAGVKVNEQFF. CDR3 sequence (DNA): TGTGCCAGCAGCTTGCACCCAGCGGGAGTAAAGGTGAATGAGCAGTTCTTC.